The 18 T cell receptor beta chains in this list originate from one sample, sequenced in a study of T-cell reconstitution after alpha-beta-depleted transplantation in children. It was with unique molecular identifiers that the TCRbeta library was prepared. MiXCR, run by TCRdb on the PCR reads, gives a single entry per CDR3 protein. The data show about 640,000 distinct CDR3 sequences, 16% seen once. Sequencing used PBMCs from the stem cell graft donor, obtained from the stem cell graft. Every receptor here comes from a human donor who donated a stem cell graft to a child with acute myeloid leukemia.

This clonotype turned up a few times. This rearrangement joins TRBV7-9 to TRBJ2-1; maybe TRBD1 (6 bases). Trimming removed 0 bases from V and 9 bases from J, with 12 bases in between. CDR1 is SEHNR and CDR2 is FQNEAQ in the germline V gene (reference sequence). This CDR3 has 14 amino acids. The CDR3 DNA follows: TGTGCCAGCAGCTTAGCGGCCAGGGGAACTGAGCAGTTCTTC. As protein: CASSLAARGTEQFF. Together with reference TRBV7-9 and TRBJ2-1, the CDR3 gives the full variable domain: DTGVSQNPRHKITKRGQNVTFRCDPISEHNRLYWYRQTLGQGPEFLTYFQNEAQLEKSRLLSDRFSAERPKGSFSTLEIQRTEQGDSAMYLCASSLAARGTEQFFGPGTRLTVL.

This clonotype was found many times. The chain recombines TRBV20-1 with TRBJ2-3; D call uncertain. CDR1 and CDR2 from the germline V gene are DFQATT and SNEGSKA (reference sequence). The ends were cut back, 0 bases at V and 3 bases at J, with 13 bases in the middle. The CDR3 loop spans 15 amino acids. The CDR3 loop reads CSAREAAVSTDTQYF. CDR3 DNA: TGCAGTGCTAGAGAGGCTGCAGTATCAACAGATACGCAGTATTTT.

The table lists this clonotype with a few counts. The chain couples TRBV20-1 to TRBJ1-6; no clear D gene. The germline CDR1 and CDR2 sequences are DFQATT and SNEGSKA (reference sequence). The CDR3 has 14 amino acids. The ends were cut back, 6 bases at V and 2 bases at J, with 11 bases in the middle. The CDR3 spells CSAVTLTYNSPLHF. In DNA form, the CDR3 reads TGCAGTGCCGTAACTCTGACCTATAATTCACCCCTCCACTTT.

This clonotype was recorded at least ten times. This chain connects TRBV20-1 to TRBJ2-7, with no clear D. This CDR3 spans 11 amino acids. Trimming pared 6 bases from V and 1 base from J, leaving 7 bases between. CDR1 is DFQATT, CDR2 SNEGSKA, per germline (reference sequence). The CDR3 is CSAALSYEQYV. CDR3 nucleotides: TGCAGTGCCGCCTTATCCTACGAGCAGTACGTC.

Many counts were recorded for this clonotype. This sequence joins TRBV7-2 and TRBJ2-3; D not certain. Per the germline V gene, CDR1 is SGHTA and CDR2 is FQGNSA. The CDR3 spans 15 residues. V was trimmed by 7 bases and J by 0 bases, leaving 14 bases between them. The CDR3 DNA sequence: TGTGCCAGCACCTCCCGGGTTCGGAGCACAGATACGCAGTATTTT. Amino acid sequence: CASTSRVRSTDTQYF.

A few counts support this clonotype. The chain has TRBV20-1 and TRBJ2-1; D might be TRBD2 (6 bases). The V gene lost 3 bases and the J gene lost 5 bases, with 17 bases spanning the gap. This CDR3 has 15 amino acids. The germline gives CDR1 DFQATT, CDR2 SNEGSKA (reference sequence). CDR3 region: CSASLPRTTNNEQFF. CDR3 nucleotides: TGCAGTGCTAGTCTCCCGAGGACTACAAACAATGAGCAGTTCTTC.

This clonotype was picked up a small number of times. The rearrangement joins TRBV12-3 or TRBV12-4 to TRBJ2-1, with 9 positions matching TRBD1. J lost 5 bases, V lost 8 bases, and 10 bases had no gene match. The CDR3 length is 15 residues. The CDR3 nucleotides read TGTGCCAGCTCCACGGACAGGGGTGCGCACAATGAGCAGTTCTTC. This sequence encodes CASSTDRGAHNEQFF.

The chain links TRBV7-2 to TRBJ2-7, with D perhaps matching TRBD2 (6 bases). Per the germline V gene, CDR1 is SGHTA and CDR2 is FQGNSA. CDR3 length: 14 residues. Trimming removed 5 bases at V and 2 bases at J, with 13 bases between. The CDR3 bases are TGTGCCAGCAGCCCCGTTTCGGGGGCCTACGAGCAGTACTTC. This codes for CASSPVSGAYEQYF. The entire variable domain, with the rest obtained from reference TRBV7-2 and TRBJ2-7, is as follows: GAGVSQSPSNKVTEKGKDVELRCDPISGHTALYWYRQSLGQGLEFLIYFQGNSAPDKSGLPSDRFSAERTGGSVSTLTIQRTQQEDSAVYLCASSPVSGAYEQYFGPGTRLTVT.

This sequence joins TRBV21-1 and TRBJ1-2; the table's D call TRBD1 went unverified against the DNA. TRBV21-1 is a pseudogene locus. CDR3 length: 18 residues. CDR3 loop: CATKETLDSSSRDYGYTF. DNA of the CDR3: TGTGCCACAAAGGAAACCCTCGACAGCTCGAGTCGAGACTATGGCTACACCTTC.

This rearrangement joins TRBV7-9 to TRBJ2-2; possible D gene TRBD1, 6 bases. The CDR3 loop spans 16 amino acids. Germline CDR1 is SEHNR and CDR2 is FQNEAQ (reference sequence). Trimming cost V 4 bases and J 7 bases, with 19 bases left between them. The CDR3 DNA reads TGTGCCAGCAGCTCAAGTTATGGCAGGGGAATCGGGGAGCTGTTTTTT. This translates into CASSSSYGRGIGELFF.

This clonotype was counted many times. The chain joins TRBV20-1 to TRBJ2-5, with a possible D match to TRBD2 (6 bases). Trimming pared 0 bases from V and 2 bases from J, leaving 16 bases between. Germline CDR1 and CDR2: DFQATT and SNEGSKA (reference sequence). The CDR3 spans 16 residues. The CDR3 sequence is CSAREYTTSRQETQYF. CDR3 bases: TGCAGTGCTAGAGAATATACGACTAGTCGGCAAGAGACCCAGTACTTC.

This clonotype was recorded once. This could be a read error, since a much larger clone is one nucleotide away. CDR3 coding DNA: TGTGCCAGCAGTCGACAGGGGGAGACAGATAGGCAGTATTTT. Amino acids: CASSRQGETDRQYF. The chain couples TRBV6-1 to TRBJ2-3, with 9 bases matching TRBD1. CDR1 and CDR2 from the germline V gene are MNHNS and SASEGT. The CDR3 extends over 14 amino acids.

This chain links TRBV4-2 with TRBJ2-3, with D maybe TRBD1 (5 bases). This CDR3 region has 16 residues. V was clipped by 7 bases and J by 1 base, with 18 bases between them. From germline, CDR1 is LGHNA and CDR2 YNFKEQ. The CDR3 nucleotides are TGTGCCAGCACCTCAAGAAGAGAACAGGGCACAGATACGCAGTATTTT. Its translation is CASTSRREQGTDTQYF.

This clonotype was seen a handful of times. This sequence joins TRBV7-2 and TRBJ1-2; TRBD1 matches 10 bases. V was clipped by 4 bases and J by 3 bases; unmatched bases: 5. The CDR3 length is 15 residues. CDR1 is SGHTA and CDR2 is FQGNSA in the germline V gene. CDR3 residues: CASSSSGTGDYGYTF. CDR3 sequence (DNA): TGTGCCAGCAGCTCCTCCGGGACAGGGGACTATGGCTACACCTTC.

CDR3: CAISDGDRNYEQYV. The CDR3 DNA follows: TGTGCCATCAGTGATGGCGACAGAAACTACGAGCAGTACGTC. The chain employs TRBV10-3 and TRBJ2-7, with D perhaps TRBD1 (5 bases). From germline, CDR1 is ENHRY and CDR2 SYGVKD. Trimming removed 3 bases at V and 3 bases at J, with 12 bases between. The CDR3 covers 14 residues.

At least ten counts were recorded for this clonotype. The rearrangement joins TRBV13 to TRBJ1-6; 9 nucleotides match TRBD1. The CDR3 length is 15 residues. J gave up 7 bases and V 5 bases, and 6 bases lay outside the gene matches. Germline CDR1 is PRHDT and CDR2 is FYEKMQ (reference sequence). Here the CDR3 reads CASSPSGTGNSPLHF. The CDR3 DNA sequence: TGTGCCAGCAGCCCGTCCGGGACAGGGAATTCACCCCTCCACTTT.

V usage is TRBV4-1 and J usage is TRBJ2-5, with unresolved D. The CDR3 runs to 11 residues. With 6 bases removed from V and 7 bases from J, the gap between germline ends came to 9 bases. CDR1 and CDR2 from the germline V gene are MGHRA and YSYEKL. Here the CDR3 reads CASSQSRTQYF. CDR3 bases: TGCGCCAGCAGTCAATCGAGGACCCAGTACTTC.

The rearrangement joins TRBV9 to TRBJ2-5, with 10 bases lining up with TRBD2. Trimming took 0 bases from V and 1 from J; bases not matched to a gene: 3. Germline CDR1 reads SGDLS; CDR2 reads YYNGEE. The CDR3 runs 16 residues. CDR3 amino acids: CASSVVPSGGQETQYF. CDR3 nucleotide sequence: TGTGCCAGCAGCGTAGTTCCTAGCGGGGGCCAAGAGACCCAGTACTTC.